This T cell receptor (beta chain) was sequenced for a study of cytomegalovirus exposure and HLA in healthy donors. Comment on this clone: The antigen is not known.

Per the germline V gene, CDR1 is GTSNPN and CDR2 is SVGIG (reference sequence). The CDR3 is 14 residues long. V lost 2 bases and J 0 bases, leaving 8 bases between the germline ends. The PCR had 60 Vbeta and 13 Jbeta primers. The method was immunoSEQ multiplex PCR; TCRdb's version includes in-frame clones alone and lacks a portion of them. The profile shows about 160,000 clones, about 85% of them singletons. Findings of the study overall: Apart from CMV serostatus, no immune exposure information was available. It was likely that a cluster of highly shared sequence variants was a sequencing artifact. Three CMV-associated chains proved CMV antigen-specific in vitro.

The sample taken for sequencing was PBMCs. The chain employs TRBV30 and TRBJ1-5; D is unresolved. This receptor was obtained from a young man in good health and CMV-seropositive. The CDR3 sequence: CAWSSGYSNQPQHF. CDR3 nucleotide sequence: TGTGCCTGGAGTTCGGGGTATAGCAATCAGCCCCAGCATTTT.